These T cell receptor beta chains were read from a single sample in a study of blood T cell repertoires in COVID-19. Sequencing used immunoSEQ multiplex PCR; TCRdb keeps in-frame clones, though not all of them. In the table there are fewer than 90,000 clones, 86% of which are singletons. The sample comprised peripheral blood. Source of these receptors: a man aged 50 or older with active or convalescent COVID-19. Both conserved end residues are part of each CDR3. The D gene is left open where the match is weak. Clone size is shown for a subset of rows, as once, few, many or a class of expanded clone.

J	D	size	V	CDR3	DNA
TRBJ1-2	TRBD1	few	TRBV5-1	CASSLDPGQFTF	TGCGCCAGCAGCTTGGACCCGGGACAGTTCACCTTC
TRBJ1-1	NA	NA	TRBV6-5	CAINSGHLTNTEAFF	TGTGCCATTAACTCCGGACACTTAACTAACACTGAAGCTTTCTTT
TRBJ2-7	NA	once	TRBV10-3	CAISAREYEQYF	TGTGCCATCAGTGCCCGGGAGTACGAGCAGTACTTC
TRBJ2-1	NA	NA	TRBV6-2/TRBV6-3	CASSAFLNNEQFF	TGTGCCAGCAGCGCCTTCCTAAACAATGAGCAGTTCTTC
TRBJ1-2	NA	NA	TRBV7-8	CATGSRDKWDYGYTF	TGTGCCACCGGCAGCAGAGACAAGTGGGACTATGGCTACACCTTC
TRBJ2-1	NA	NA	TRBV30	CAWNTGSSYNEQFF	TGTGCCTGGAATACGGGTAGCTCCTACAATGAGCAGTTCTTC
TRBJ2-6	TRBD1	once	TRBV4-1	CASSSPIFGQGDNSGANVLTF	TGCGCCAGCAGCAGCCCAATATTCGGACAGGGGGATAACTCTGGGGCCAACGTCCTGACTTTC
TRBJ1-1	TRBD1	NA	TRBV19	CASSGQGDTEAFF	TGTGCCAGTTCGGGACAGGGGGATACTGAAGCTTTCTTT
TRBJ1-2	NA	few	TRBV5-1	CASSDSSNYGYTF	TGCGCCAGCAGCGACAGCTCTAACTATGGCTACACCTTC
TRBJ1-5	NA	NA	TRBV29-1	CSVEDEGVRGNQPQHF	TGCAGCGTTGAAGATGAGGGGGTACGGGGCAATCAGCCCCAGCATTTT
TRBJ2-5	NA	NA	TRBV11-2	CASSSSETQYF	TGTGCCAGCAGCTCGTCAGAGACCCAGTACTTC
TRBJ1-1	NA	NA	TRBV6-5	CASSYSGGPEAFF	TGTGCCAGCAGTTACTCGGGGGGACCTGAAGCTTTCTTT
TRBJ1-1	NA	NA	TRBV18	CASSPPGGTAFF	TGTGCCAGCTCACCTCCGGGGGGAACGGCTTTCTTT
TRBJ1-5	NA	NA	TRBV7-2	CASSLVAQGNQPQHF	TGTGCCAGCAGCTTAGTGGCGCAGGGCAATCAGCCCCAGCATTTT
TRBJ2-3	TRBD1	NA	TRBV6-4	CASSDARDRNTQYF	TGTGCCAGCAGTGACGCCCGGGACAGAAATACGCAGTATTTT
TRBJ1-1	TRBD1	NA	TRBV7-8	CASSITGTGALNTEAFF	TGTGCCAGCAGCATTACAGGGACAGGGGCATTGAACACTGAAGCTTTCTTT
TRBJ2-2	TRBD1	NA	TRBV6-5	CASRGTGGNTGELFF	TGTGCCAGCAGGGGGACAGGAGGGAACACCGGGGAGCTGTTTTTT
TRBJ2-1	TRBD2	NA	TRBV10-1	CASSSSGGPVEGEQFF	TGCGCCAGCAGTTCAAGCGGGGGGCCCGTAGAGGGTGAGCAGTTCTTC
TRBJ1-5	TRBD1	once	TRBV3-1/TRBV3-2	CASSQDPEQGDQPQHF	TGTGCCAGCAGCCAAGACCCGGAGCAGGGGGATCAGCCCCAGCATTTT
TRBJ1-1	NA	NA	TRBV6-5	CASSYSGQVGTEAFF	TGTGCCAGCAGTTACTCGGGCCAGGTCGGAACTGAAGCTTTCTTT
TRBJ2-5	NA	NA	TRBV7-6	CASSLGLARDRETQYF	TGTGCCAGCAGCTTAGGGCTAGCGCGGGATAGGGAGACCCAGTACTTC
TRBJ1-4	NA	NA	TRBV6-2/TRBV6-3	CASSYGGIGEKLFF	TGTGCCAGCAGTTACGGGGGGATCGGTGAAAAACTGTTTTTT
TRBJ1-5	NA	NA	TRBV7-8	CASSPLGGENNQPQHF	TGTGCCAGCAGCCCCCTGGGGGGAGAGAACAATCAGCCCCAGCATTTT
TRBJ1-1	NA	NA	TRBV7-2	CASSLVGDTEAFF	TGTGCCAGCAGCTTAGTAGGAGACACTGAAGCTTTCTTT
TRBJ2-3	NA	NA	TRBV7-8	CASSWMTTDTQYF	TGTGCCAGCAGTTGGATGACAACAGATACGCAGTATTTT
TRBJ2-3	TRBD2	NA	TRBV7-2	CASSFRGGRSTDTQYF	TGTGCCAGCAGCTTCCGGGGGGGCCGGAGCACAGATACGCAGTATTTT
TRBJ1-2	TRBD1	NA	TRBV5-4	CASSIQGTANYGYTF	TGTGCCAGCAGCATCCAGGGGACAGCTAACTATGGCTACACCTTC
TRBJ2-1	TRBD2	NA	TRBV7-2	CASSLAGGNYNEQFF	TGTGCCAGCAGCTTGGCGGGGGGAAACTACAATGAGCAGTTCTTC
TRBJ2-3	NA	NA	TRBV5-1	CASSLGQLTDTQYF	TGCGCCAGCAGCCTAGGACAGCTCACAGATACGCAGTATTTT
TRBJ2-2	NA	NA	TRBV6-4	CASSGQLNTGELFF	TGTGCCAGCAGTGGACAGTTGAACACCGGGGAGCTGTTTTTT
TRBJ1-4	TRBD1	NA	TRBV5-1	CASSDGQGPPLTNEKLFF	TGCGCCAGCAGCGACGGACAGGGGCCACCCCTGACTAATGAAAAACTGTTTTTT
TRBJ1-6	NA	NA	TRBV11-2	CASSLGGDDSVTYNSPLHF	TGTGCCAGCAGCTTAGGGGGGGATGACAGTGTTACCTATAATTCACCCCTCCACTTT
TRBJ1-2	TRBD1	once	TRBV29-1	CSVDRPGGEGYTF	TGCAGCGTTGACAGGCCAGGGGGAGAGGGCTACACCTTC
TRBJ1-2	TRBD1	NA	TRBV11-2	CASSPGTDYGYTF	TGTGCCAGCAGCCCCGGGACAGACTATGGCTACACCTTC
TRBJ2-3	TRBD1	once	TRBV2	CASRRGRPDTQYF	TGTGCCAGCCGCAGGGGGCGCCCAGATACGCAGTATTTT
TRBJ1-6	NA	NA	TRBV14	CASSQVIGQSIHF	TGTGCCAGCAGCCAAGTAATTGGGCAGTCCATTCACTTT
TRBJ1-1	NA	NA	TRBV9	CASSVAVNTEAFF	TGTGCCAGCAGCGTAGCGGTGAACACTGAAGCTTTCTTT
TRBJ1-3	TRBD1	NA	TRBV18	CASSPPNRGGNTIYF	TGTGCCAGCTCACCACCGAACAGGGGAGGAAACACCATATATTTT
TRBJ1-2	NA	NA	TRBV6-5	CASSYSAGDYGYTF	TGTGCCAGCAGTTACTCGGCAGGGGATTATGGCTACACCTTC
TRBJ2-5	NA	NA	TRBV7-7	CASSFSGGETQYF	TGTGCCAGCAGCTTTTCAGGGGGGGAGACCCAGTACTTC